This TCR beta chain was recovered during a study of control samples from healthy donors and cancer patients. The CDR3 has 14 amino acids. The germline V gene has CDR1 MNHEY and CDR2 SMNVEV (reference sequence). Trimming removed 2 bases at V and 3 bases at J, with 9 bases between. Method: immunoSEQ multiplex PCR; TCRdb's copy keeps in-frame clones and lacks some. The table records about 92,000 clones, around 80% of them present only once. The sample was blood. This chain connects TRBV27 to TRBJ2-3; no definite D call. The TCR was taken from a woman in her fifties or sixties in good health. For the CDR3, the DNA is TGTGCCAGCAGTTTAGGTATGGCGACAGATACGCAGTATTTT. Translating it yields CASSLGMATDTQYF.